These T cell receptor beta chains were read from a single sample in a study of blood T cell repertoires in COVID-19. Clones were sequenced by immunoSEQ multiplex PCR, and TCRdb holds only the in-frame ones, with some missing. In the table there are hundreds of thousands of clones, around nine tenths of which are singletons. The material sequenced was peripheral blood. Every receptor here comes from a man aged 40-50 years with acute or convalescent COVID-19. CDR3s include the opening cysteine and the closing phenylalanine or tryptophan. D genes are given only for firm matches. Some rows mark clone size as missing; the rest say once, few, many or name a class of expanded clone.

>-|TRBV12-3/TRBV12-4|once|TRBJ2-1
TGTGCCAGCAGTTTCAGGGGCCATGAGCAGTTCTTC
CASSFRGHEQFF
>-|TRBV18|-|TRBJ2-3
TGTGCCAGCTCACCACTGTCTAGCACAGATACGCAGTATTTT
CASSPLSSTDTQYF
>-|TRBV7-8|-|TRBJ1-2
TGTGCCAGCAGCTCCCGTCCTCAATTAGACTATGGCTACACCTTC
CASSSRPQLDYGYTF
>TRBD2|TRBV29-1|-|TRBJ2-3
TGCAGCGTCCACGGGACTAGCGGGGGTTCCACAGATACGCAGTATTTT
CSVHGTSGGSTDTQYF
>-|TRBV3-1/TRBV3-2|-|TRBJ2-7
TGTGCCAGCAGCCAAGATACAGGCAGCTACTACGAGCAGTACTTC
CASSQDTGSYYEQYF
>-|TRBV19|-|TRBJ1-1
TGTGCCAGTACAGGCGCCTCTTGGACTGAAGCTTTCTTT
CASTGASWTEAFF
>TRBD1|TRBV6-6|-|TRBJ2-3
TGTGCCAGCATTGTGACAGGGGGAGATACGCAGTATTTT
CASIVTGGDTQYF
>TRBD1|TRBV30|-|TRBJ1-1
TGTGCCTGGGGGACAGGGAAGGCTGAAGCTTTCTTT
CAWGTGKAEAFF
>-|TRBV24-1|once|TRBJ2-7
TGTGCCACTGGAGGGGGGGCCCCCTACGAGCAGTACTTC
CATGGGAPYEQYF
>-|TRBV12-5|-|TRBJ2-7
TGTGCTAGTGGTCCTAGACGCAGGGGCGAGCAGTACTTC
CASGPRRRGEQYF
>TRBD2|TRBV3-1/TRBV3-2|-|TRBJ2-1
TGTGCCAGCAGCCAAGATCACAGCGGGGGTTACAATGAGCAGTTCTTC
CASSQDHSGGYNEQFF
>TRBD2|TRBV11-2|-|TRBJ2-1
TGTGCCAGCAGCAAAGGCGGCGGGGGGATAATCTATGAGCAGTTCTTC
CASSKGGGGIIYEQFF
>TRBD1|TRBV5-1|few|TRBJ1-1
TGCGCCAGCAGCTCAGGGGGACTCGGGAACACTGAAGCTTTCTTT
CASSSGGLGNTEAFF
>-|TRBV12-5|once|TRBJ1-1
TGTGCTAGTGGTTTGTCTAGGGGGTGGGGCACTGAAGCTTTCTTT
CASGLSRGWGTEAFF
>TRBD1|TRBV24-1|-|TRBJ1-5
TGTGCCACCAGTGAGGCAGGGGGTAGCAATCAGCCCCAGCATTTT
CATSEAGGSNQPQHF
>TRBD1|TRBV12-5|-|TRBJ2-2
TGTGCTAGTGGTTTAGGTCCATCAGGGGGCGGGGAGCTGTTTTTT
CASGLGPSGGGELFF
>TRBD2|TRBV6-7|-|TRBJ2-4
TGTGCCAGCAGTTACTCATTAGCGGGGGCCGTAGGAACCAAAAACATTCAGTACTTC
CASSYSLAGAVGTKNIQYF
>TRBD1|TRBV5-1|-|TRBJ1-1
TGCGCCAGCAGACTTAGTGGACAGGGGACAAACACTGAAGCTTTCTTT
CASRLSGQGTNTEAFF
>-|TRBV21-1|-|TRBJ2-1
TGTGCCAGCAGTTCCCCCGGGACTAGCGGGGGGCCGCCCTACAATGAGCAGTTCTTC
CASSSPGTSGGPPYNEQFF
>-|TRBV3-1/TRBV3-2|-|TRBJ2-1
TGTGCCAGCAGAAGGGACTCCACCTACAATGAGCAGTTCTTC
CASRRDSTYNEQFF
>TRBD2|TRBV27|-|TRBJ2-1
TGTGCCAGCAGTTTATCGTGGTTAGCGGGGGGGCCTCGGGAGCAGTTCTTC
CASSLSWLAGGPREQFF
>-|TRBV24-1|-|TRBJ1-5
TGTGCCACCAGTGATTCTCGGGGAGGGAGCAATCAGCCCCAGCATTTT
CATSDSRGGSNQPQHF
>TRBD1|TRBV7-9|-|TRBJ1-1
TGTGCCAGCAGCCTCGGACAGGGACGGGAAGCTTTCTTT
CASSLGQGREAFF
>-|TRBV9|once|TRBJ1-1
TGTGCCAGCAGCGTAATGGGGGGGACTGAAGCTTTCTTT
CASSVMGGTEAFF
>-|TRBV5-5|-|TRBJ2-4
TGTGCCAGCAGCTTGGAGGCGGGACGGCTAAAACCAGCCAAAAACATTCAGTACTTC
CASSLEAGRLKPAKNIQYF
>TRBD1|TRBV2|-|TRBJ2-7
TGTGCCAGCAGCGGACAGGGCTACGAGCAGTACTTC
CASSGQGYEQYF
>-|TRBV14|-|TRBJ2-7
TGTGCCAGCAGCCAAGATTTGAACAGCCGCTACGAGCAGTACTTC
CASSQDLNSRYEQYF
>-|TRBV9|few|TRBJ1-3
TGTGCCAGCAGCGACTTTTCCTCTGGAAACACCATATATTTT
CASSDFSSGNTIYF
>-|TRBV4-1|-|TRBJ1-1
TGCGCCAGCAGCCAAGTAAACGGTGAAGCTTTCTTT
CASSQVNGEAFF
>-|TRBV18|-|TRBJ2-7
TGTGCCAGCTCACCTTCGACATCCACCTACGAGCAGTACTTC
CASSPSTSTYEQYF
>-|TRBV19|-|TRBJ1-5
TGTGCCAGTAGTGCCCGACAGCTAAGGGGCAATCAGCCCCAGCATTTT
CASSARQLRGNQPQHF
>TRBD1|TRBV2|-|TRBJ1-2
TGTGCCAGCGTCCCGGACAGGAGGCAAAACTATGGCTACACCTTC
CASVPDRRQNYGYTF
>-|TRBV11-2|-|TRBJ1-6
TGTGCCAGCAGCTTAACGGTTAGGGGGTCGGATTCACCCCTCCACTTT
CASSLTVRGSDSPLHF
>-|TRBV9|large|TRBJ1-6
TGTGCCAGCAGCGTAACACCATCTCAATCACCCCTCCACTTT
CASSVTPSQSPLHF
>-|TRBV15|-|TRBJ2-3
TGTGCCACCAGCAGAGCGGGAACTGGCACAGATACGCAGTATTTT
CATSRAGTGTDTQYF
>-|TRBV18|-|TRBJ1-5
TGTGCCAGCTCACCAGGAGGCAATCAGCCCCAGCATTTT
CASSPGGNQPQHF
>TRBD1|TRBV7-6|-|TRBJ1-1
TGTGCCAGCAGCTTGGAACAGGGGGCTGGCACTGAAGCTTTCTTT
CASSLEQGAGTEAFF
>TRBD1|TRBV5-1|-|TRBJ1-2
TGCGCCAGCACGGGGACAGGTTGGGGATATGGCTACACCTTC
CASTGTGWGYGYTF
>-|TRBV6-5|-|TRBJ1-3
TGTGCCAGCCTAGGTTTAACTGGAAACACCATATATTTT
CASLGLTGNTIYF
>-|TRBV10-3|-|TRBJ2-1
TGTGCCATCACTAAGGCGGAACAGGCCTCCTACAATGAGCAGTTCTTC
CAITKAEQASYNEQFF
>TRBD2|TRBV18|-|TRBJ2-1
TGTGCCAGCTCACCAGCGGGAGGAATTTACAATGAGCAGTTCTTC
CASSPAGGIYNEQFF
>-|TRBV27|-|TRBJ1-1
TGTGCCAGCAGTTTATATCCAGGAATTTACACTGAAGCTTTCTTT
CASSLYPGIYTEAFF
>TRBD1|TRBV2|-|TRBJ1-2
TGTGCCAGCTACAGGATGGGACAGGCTTTCTATGGCTACACCTTC
CASYRMGQAFYGYTF
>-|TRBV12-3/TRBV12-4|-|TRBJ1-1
TGTGCCAGCAGTTTTAGCTCTGGAGAAGCTTTCTTT
CASSFSSGEAFF
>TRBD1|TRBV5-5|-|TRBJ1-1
TGTGCCAGCAGCTTGGGACAGGGATGGAGCACTGAAGCTTTCTTT
CASSLGQGWSTEAFF
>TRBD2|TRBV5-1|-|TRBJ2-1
TGCGCCAGCAGCTCTCGGGAAGCGGGGGTATACAATGAGCAGTTCTTC
CASSSREAGVYNEQFF
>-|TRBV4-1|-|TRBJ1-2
TGCGCCAGCAGCCAAGAAGTCTTCGGTCCCACGATTAACTATGGCTACACCTTC
CASSQEVFGPTINYGYTF
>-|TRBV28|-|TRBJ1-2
TGTGCCAGCAGTTCCCCGTACAGGGCGAGGGGCTACACCTTC
CASSSPYRARGYTF